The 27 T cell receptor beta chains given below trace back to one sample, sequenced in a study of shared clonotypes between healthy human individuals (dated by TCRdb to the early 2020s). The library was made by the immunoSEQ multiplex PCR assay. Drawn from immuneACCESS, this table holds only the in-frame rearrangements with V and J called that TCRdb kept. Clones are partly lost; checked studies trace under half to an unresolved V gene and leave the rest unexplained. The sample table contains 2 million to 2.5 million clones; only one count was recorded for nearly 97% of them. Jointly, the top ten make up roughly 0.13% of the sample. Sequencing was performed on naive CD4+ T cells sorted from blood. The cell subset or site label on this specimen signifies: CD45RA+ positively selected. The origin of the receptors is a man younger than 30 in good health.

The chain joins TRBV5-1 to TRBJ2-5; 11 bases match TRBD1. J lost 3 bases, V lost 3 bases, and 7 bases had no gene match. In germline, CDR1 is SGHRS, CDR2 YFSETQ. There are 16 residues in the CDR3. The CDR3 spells CASSSGRGQGEETQYF. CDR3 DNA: TGCGCCAGCAGCTCAGGAAGGGGACAGGGGGAAGAGACCCAGTACTTC.

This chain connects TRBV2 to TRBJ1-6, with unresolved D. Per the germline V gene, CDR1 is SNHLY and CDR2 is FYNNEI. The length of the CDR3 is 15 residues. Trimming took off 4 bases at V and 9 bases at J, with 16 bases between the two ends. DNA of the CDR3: TGTGCCAGCAGTGTGGATAGTGGGGTTGGTTCACCCCTCCACTTT. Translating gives CASSVDSGVGSPLHF.

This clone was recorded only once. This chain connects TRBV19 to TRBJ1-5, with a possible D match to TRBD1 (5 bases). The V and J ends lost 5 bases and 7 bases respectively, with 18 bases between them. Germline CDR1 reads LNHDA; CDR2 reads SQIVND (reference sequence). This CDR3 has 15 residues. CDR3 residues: CASSSFSRVWQPQHF. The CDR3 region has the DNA TGTGCCAGTAGTTCGTTCTCCAGGGTCTGGCAGCCCCAGCATTTT.

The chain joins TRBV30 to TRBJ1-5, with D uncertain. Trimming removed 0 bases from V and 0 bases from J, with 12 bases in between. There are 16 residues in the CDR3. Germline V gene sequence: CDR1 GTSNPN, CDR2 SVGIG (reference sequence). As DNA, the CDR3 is TGTGCCTGGAGTGTACGCCCCGGTTATAGCAATCAGCCCCAGCATTTT. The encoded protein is CAWSVRPGYSNQPQHF.

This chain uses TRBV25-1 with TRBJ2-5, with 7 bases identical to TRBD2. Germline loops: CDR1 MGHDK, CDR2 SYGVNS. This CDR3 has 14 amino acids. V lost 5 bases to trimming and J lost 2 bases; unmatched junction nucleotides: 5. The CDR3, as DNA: TGTGCCAGCAGTCCCCTGGGGGGGCAAGAGACCCAGTACTTC. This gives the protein CASSPLGGQETQYF.

CDR3 sequence reads: CAWELGTSGILEQFF. CDR3 DNA sequence: TGTGCCTGGGAACTTGGGACTAGCGGGATTTTAGAGCAGTTCTTC. V gene TRBV30 combines with J gene TRBJ2-1, with TRBD2 matching over 13 bases. CDR1 is GTSNPN, CDR2 SVGIG, per germline (reference sequence). This CDR3 comprises 15 residues. With V trimmed by 5 bases and J by 10 bases, 11 bases remained unmatched.

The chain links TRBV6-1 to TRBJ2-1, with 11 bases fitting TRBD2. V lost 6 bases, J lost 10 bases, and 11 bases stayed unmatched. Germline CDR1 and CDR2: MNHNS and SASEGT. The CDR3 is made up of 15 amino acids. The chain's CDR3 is CASRETSGAPMEQFF. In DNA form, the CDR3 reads TGTGCCAGCAGAGAGACTAGCGGGGCCCCAATGGAGCAGTTCTTC.

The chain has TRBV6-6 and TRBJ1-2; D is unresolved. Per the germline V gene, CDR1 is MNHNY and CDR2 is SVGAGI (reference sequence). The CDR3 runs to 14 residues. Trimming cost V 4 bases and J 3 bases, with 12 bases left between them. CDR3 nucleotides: TGTGCCAGCAGTTCTCTAATATCCGACTATGGCTACACCTTC. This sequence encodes CASSSLISDYGYTF.

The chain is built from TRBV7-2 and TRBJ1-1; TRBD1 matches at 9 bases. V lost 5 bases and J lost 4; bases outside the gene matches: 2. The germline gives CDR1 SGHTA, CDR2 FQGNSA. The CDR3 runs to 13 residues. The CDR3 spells CASSRTGVTEAFF. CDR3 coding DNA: TGTGCCAGCAGCCGGACAGGGGTCACTGAAGCTTTCTTT.

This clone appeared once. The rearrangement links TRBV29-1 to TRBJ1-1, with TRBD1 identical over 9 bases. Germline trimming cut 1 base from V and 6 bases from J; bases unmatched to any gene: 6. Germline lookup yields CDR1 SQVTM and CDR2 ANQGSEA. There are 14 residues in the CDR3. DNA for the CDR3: TGCAGCGTTGAAGTCGACAGGGGGAGACCTGAAGCTTTCTTT. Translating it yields CSVEVDRGRPEAFF.

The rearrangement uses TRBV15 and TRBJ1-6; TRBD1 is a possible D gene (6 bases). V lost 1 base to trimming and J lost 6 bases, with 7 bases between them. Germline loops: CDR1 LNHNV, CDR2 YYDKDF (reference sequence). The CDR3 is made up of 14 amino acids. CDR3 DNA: TGTGCCACCAGCAGAGGGACAGTTAATTCACCCCTCCACTTT. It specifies CATSRGTVNSPLHF.

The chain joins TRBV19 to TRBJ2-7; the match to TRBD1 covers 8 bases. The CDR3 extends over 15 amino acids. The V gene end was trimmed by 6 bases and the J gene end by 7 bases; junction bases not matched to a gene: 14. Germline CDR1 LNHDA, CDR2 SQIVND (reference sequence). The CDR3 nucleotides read TGTGCCAGTAGCCTCTGGTTTGGGACAGGCGGGGAGCAGTACTTC. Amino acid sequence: CASSLWFGTGGEQYF.

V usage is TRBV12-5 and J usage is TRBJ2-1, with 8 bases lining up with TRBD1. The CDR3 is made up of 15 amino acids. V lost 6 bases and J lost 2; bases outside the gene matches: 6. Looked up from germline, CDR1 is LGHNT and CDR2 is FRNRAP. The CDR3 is CASGEGQGPYNEQFF. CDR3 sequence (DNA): TGTGCTAGTGGGGAAGGACAGGGTCCCTACAATGAGCAGTTCTTC. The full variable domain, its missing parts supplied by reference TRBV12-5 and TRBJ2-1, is DARVTQTPRHKVTEMGQEVTMRCQPILGHNTVFWYRQTMMQGLELLAYFRNRAPLDDSGMPKDRFSAEMPDATLATLKIQPSEPRDSAVYFCASGEGQGPYNEQFFGPGTRLTVL.

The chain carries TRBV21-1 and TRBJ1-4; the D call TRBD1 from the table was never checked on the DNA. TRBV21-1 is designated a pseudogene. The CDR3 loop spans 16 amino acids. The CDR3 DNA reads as TGTGCCAGCAGCAGGAGACAGAATCCTCTGGATGAAAAACTGTTTTTT. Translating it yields CASSRRQNPLDEKLFF.

CDR3 coding DNA: TGTGCCAGCTCACCTCAAGAGGGACTTTTTAGCCCAGGGAGGGATTCCGAGAACACCGGGGAGCTGTTTTTT. The encoded protein is CASSPQEGLFSPGRDSENTGELFF. The rearrangement links TRBV18 to TRBJ2-2, with 7 bases that match TRBD2. V dropped 3 bases and J dropped 1; count of bases not matched to a gene: 29. The CDR3 is 24 residues long. CDR1 and CDR2 from the germline V gene are KGHSH and LQKENI.

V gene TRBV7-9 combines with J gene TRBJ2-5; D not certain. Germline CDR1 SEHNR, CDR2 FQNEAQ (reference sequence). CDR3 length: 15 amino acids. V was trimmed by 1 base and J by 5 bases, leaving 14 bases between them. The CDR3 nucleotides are TGTGCCAGCAGCTTAGTCCTCCAGGAGCACGAGACCCAGTACTTC. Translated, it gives CASSLVLQEHETQYF.

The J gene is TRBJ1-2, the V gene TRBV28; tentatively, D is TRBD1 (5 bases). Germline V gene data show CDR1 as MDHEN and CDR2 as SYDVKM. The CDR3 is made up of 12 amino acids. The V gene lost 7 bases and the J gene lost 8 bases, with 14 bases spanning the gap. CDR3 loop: CASTRPKGGYTF. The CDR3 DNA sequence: TGTGCCAGCACTCGGCCAAAGGGGGGCTACACCTTC.

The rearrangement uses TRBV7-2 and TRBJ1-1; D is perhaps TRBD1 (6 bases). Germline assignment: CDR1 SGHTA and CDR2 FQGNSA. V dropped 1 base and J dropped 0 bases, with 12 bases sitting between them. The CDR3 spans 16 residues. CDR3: CASSLVPQGLNTEAFF. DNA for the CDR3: TGTGCCAGCAGCTTAGTCCCACAGGGCCTGAACACTGAAGCTTTCTTT.

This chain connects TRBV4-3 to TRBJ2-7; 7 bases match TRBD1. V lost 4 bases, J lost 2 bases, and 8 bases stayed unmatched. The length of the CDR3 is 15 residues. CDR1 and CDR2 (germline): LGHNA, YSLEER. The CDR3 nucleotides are TGCGCCAGCAGCCCATCCGGGACAGCCACCTACGAGCAGTACTTC. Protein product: CASSPSGTATYEQYF.

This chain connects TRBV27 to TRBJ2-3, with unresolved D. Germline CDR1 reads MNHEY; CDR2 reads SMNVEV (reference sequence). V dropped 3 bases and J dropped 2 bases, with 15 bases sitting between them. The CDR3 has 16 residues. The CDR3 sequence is CASSLWSGVNTDTQYF. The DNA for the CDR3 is TGTGCCAGCAGTTTGTGGTCTGGGGTTAACACAGATACGCAGTATTTT.

CDR3 region: CASSAGSSYEQYF. The CDR3 nucleotides read TGTGCCAGCAGCGCCGGTAGCTCCTACGAGCAGTACTTC. This sequence joins TRBV6-1 and TRBJ2-7; D is ambiguous. The V end was cut by 6 bases, the J end by 0 bases, with 9 bases between. The CDR3 is 13 residues long. In germline, CDR1 is MNHNS, CDR2 SASEGT.

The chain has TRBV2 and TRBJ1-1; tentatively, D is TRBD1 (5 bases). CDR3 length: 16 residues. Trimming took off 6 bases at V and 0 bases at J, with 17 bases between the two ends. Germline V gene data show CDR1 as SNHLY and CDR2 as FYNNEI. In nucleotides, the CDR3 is TGTGCCAGCAGGGGGGAGGCAAATTCCATGAACACTGAAGCTTTCTTT. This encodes CASRGEANSMNTEAFF.

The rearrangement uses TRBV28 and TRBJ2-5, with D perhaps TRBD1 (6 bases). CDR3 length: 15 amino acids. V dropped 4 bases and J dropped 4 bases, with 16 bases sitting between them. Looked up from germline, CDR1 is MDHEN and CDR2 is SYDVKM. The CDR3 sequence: CASSSGALGRETQYF. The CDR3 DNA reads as TGTGCCAGCAGTTCAGGGGCTTTGGGACGAGAGACCCAGTACTTC.

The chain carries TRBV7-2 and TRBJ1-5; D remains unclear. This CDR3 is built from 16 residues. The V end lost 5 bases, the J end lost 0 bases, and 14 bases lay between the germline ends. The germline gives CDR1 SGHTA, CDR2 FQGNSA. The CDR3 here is CASSPGLLFSNQPQHF. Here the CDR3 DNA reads TGTGCCAGCAGCCCCGGACTGTTGTTTAGCAATCAGCCCCAGCATTTT.

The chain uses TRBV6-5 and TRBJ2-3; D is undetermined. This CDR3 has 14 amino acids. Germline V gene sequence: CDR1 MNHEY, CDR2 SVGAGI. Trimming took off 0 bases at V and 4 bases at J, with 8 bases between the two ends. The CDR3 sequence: CASSYSDGPDTQYF. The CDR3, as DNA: TGTGCCAGCAGTTACTCGGACGGGCCAGATACGCAGTATTTT.

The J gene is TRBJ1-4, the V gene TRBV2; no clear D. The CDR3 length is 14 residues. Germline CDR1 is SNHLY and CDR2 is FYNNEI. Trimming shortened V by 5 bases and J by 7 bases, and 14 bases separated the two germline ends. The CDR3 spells CASSRPASSEKLFF. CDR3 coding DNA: TGTGCCAGCAGTCGGCCCGCCTCAAGTGAAAAACTGTTTTTT.

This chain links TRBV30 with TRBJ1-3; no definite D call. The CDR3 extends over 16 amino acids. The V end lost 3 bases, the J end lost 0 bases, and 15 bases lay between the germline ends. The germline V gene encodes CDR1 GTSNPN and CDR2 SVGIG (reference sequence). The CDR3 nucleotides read TGTGCCTGGAGCCCCCCTCAGATCCCCTCTGGAAACACCATATATTTT. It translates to CAWSPPQIPSGNTIYF.